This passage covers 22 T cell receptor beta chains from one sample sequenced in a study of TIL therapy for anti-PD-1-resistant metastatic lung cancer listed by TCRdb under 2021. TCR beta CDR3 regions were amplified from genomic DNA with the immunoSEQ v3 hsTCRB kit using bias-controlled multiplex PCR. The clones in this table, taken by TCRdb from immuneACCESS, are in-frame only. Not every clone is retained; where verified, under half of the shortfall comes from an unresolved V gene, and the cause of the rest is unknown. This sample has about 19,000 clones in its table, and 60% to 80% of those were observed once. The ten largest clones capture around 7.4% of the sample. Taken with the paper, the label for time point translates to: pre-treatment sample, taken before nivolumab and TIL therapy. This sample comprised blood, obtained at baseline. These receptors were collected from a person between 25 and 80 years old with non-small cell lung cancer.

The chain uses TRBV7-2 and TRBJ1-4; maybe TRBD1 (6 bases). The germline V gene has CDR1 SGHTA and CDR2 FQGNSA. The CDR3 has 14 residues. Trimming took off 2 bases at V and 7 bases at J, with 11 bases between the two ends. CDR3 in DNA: TGTGCCAGCAGCTTACAGGGGACTCGTGAAAAACTGTTTTTT. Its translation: CASSLQGTREKLFF.

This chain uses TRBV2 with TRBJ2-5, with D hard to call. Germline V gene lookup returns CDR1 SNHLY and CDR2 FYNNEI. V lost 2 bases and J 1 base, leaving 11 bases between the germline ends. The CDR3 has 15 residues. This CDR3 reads CASSETRLSQETQYF. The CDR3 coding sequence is TGTGCCAGCAGTGAAACAAGGTTAAGCCAAGAGACCCAGTACTTC. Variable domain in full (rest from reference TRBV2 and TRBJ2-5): EPEVTQTPSHQVTQMGQEVILRCVPISNHLYFYWYRQILGQKVEFLVSFYNNEISEKSEIFDDQFSVERPDGSNFTLKIRSTKLEDSAMYFCASSETRLSQETQYFGPGTRLLVL.

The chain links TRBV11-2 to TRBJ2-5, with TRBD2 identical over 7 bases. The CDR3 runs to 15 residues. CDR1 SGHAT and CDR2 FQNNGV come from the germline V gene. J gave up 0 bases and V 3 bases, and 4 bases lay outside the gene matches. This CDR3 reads CASSFGGGYQETQYF. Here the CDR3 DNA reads TGTGCCAGCAGCTTTGGGGGGGGGTACCAAGAGACCCAGTACTTC.

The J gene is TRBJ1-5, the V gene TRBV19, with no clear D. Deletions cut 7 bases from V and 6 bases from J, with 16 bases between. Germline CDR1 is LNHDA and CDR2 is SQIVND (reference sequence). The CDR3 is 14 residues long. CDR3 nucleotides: TGTGCCAGTAAAATCGGTCGGGGTATTCAGCCCCAGCATTTT. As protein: CASKIGRGIQPQHF.

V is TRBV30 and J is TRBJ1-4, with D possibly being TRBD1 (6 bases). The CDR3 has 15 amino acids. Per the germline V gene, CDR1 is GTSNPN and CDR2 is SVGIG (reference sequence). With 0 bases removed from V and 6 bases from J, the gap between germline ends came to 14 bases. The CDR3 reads CAWSVRGQWDEKLFF. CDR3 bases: TGTGCCTGGAGTGTACGAGGACAGTGGGATGAAAAACTGTTTTTT.

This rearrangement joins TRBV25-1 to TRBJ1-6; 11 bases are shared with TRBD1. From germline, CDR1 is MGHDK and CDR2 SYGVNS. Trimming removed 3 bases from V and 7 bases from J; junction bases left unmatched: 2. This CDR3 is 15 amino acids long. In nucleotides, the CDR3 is TGTGCCAGCAGTGAGGACAGGGGGCTAAATTCACCCCTCCACTTT. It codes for CASSEDRGLNSPLHF.

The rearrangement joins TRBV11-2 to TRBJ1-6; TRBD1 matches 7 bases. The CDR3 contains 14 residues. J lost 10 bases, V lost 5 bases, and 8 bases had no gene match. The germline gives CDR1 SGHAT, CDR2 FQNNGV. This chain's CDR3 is CASSHDRVVSPLHF. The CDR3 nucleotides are TGTGCCAGCAGCCATGACAGGGTCGTATCACCCCTCCACTTT.

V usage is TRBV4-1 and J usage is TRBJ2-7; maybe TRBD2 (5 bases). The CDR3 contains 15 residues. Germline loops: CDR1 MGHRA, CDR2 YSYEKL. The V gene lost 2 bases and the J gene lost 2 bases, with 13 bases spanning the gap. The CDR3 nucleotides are TGCGCCAGCAGCCAAATCCGTACGGGGACCTACGAGCAGTACTTC. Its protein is CASSQIRTGTYEQYF.

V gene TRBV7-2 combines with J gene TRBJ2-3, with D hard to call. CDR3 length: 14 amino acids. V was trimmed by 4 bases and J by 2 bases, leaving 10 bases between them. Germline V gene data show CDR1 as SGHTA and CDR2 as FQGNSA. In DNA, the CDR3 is TGTGCCAGCAGCTACTCGATACTCACAGATACGCAGTATTTT. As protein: CASSYSILTDTQYF.

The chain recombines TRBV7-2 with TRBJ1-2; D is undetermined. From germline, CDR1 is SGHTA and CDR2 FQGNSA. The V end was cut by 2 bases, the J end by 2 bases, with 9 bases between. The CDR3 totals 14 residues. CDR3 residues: CASSLKGINYGYTF. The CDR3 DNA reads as TGTGCCAGCAGCTTAAAGGGAATCAACTATGGCTACACCTTC. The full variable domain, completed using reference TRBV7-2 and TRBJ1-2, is GAGVSQSPSNKVTEKGKDVELRCDPISGHTALYWYRQSLGQGLEFLIYFQGNSAPDKSGLPSDRFSAERTGGSVSTLTIQRTQQEDSAVYLCASSLKGINYGYTFGSGTRLTVV.

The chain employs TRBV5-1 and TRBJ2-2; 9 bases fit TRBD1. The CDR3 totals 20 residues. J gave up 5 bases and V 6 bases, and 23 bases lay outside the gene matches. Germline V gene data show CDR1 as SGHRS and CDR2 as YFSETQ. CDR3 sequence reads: CASTPNSGTGPARGTGELFF. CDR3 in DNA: TGCGCCAGCACCCCAAATTCCGGGACAGGGCCCGCCCGGGGGACCGGGGAGCTGTTTTTT.

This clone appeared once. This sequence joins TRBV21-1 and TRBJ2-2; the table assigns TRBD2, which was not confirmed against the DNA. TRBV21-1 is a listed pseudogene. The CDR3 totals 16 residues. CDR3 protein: CASSKGGTFPTGELFF. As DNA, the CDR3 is TGTGCCAGCAGCAAAGGTGGGACTTTTCCCACCGGGGAGCTGTTTTTT.

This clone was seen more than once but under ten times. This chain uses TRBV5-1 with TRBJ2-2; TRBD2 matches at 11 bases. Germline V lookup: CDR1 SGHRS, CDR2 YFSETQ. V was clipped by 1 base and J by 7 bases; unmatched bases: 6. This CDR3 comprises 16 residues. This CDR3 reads CASSLLTSGNLGELFF. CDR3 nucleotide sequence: TGCGCCAGCAGCTTGCTGACTAGCGGGAATCTCGGGGAGCTGTTTTTT.

The CDR3 nucleotides are TGTGCCAGCAGCGTAAGTTTTAGCACAGATACGCAGTATTTT. Its protein is CASSVSFSTDTQYF. The rearrangement uses TRBV9 and TRBJ2-3; D remains ambiguous. Trimming took off 1 base at V and 0 bases at J, with 6 bases between the two ends. Looked up from germline, CDR1 is SGDLS and CDR2 is YYNGEE. CDR3 size: 14 residues. The full variable domain, with the rest looked up from reference TRBV9 and TRBJ2-3, is DSGVTQTPKHLITATGQRVTLRCSPRSGDLSVYWYQQSLDQGLQFLIQYYNGEERAKGNILERFSAQQFPDLHSELNLSSLELGDSALYFCASSVSFSTDTQYFGPGTRLTVL.

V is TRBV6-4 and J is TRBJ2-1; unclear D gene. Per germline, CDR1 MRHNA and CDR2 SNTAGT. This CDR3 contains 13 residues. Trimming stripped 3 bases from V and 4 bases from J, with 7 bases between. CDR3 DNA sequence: TGTGCCAGCAGTGATGACGGTTACAATGAGCAGTTCTTC. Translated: CASSDDGYNEQFF.

CDR3: CASSTFERVLTDTQYF. For the CDR3, the DNA is TGTGCCAGCAGCACCTTTGAGAGAGTCCTCACAGATACGCAGTATTTT. V and J are TRBV21-1 and TRBJ2-3; TRBD2 reflects the table's D call only, with no check against the DNA. TRBV21-1 is recorded as a pseudogene. CDR3 length: 16 residues.

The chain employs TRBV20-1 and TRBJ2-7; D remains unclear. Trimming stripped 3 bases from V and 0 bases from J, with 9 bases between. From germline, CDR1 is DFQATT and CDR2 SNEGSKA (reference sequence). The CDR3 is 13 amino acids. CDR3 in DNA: TGCAGTGCTAGTATCTTTCACTCCTACGAGCAGTACTTC. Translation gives CSASIFHSYEQYF.

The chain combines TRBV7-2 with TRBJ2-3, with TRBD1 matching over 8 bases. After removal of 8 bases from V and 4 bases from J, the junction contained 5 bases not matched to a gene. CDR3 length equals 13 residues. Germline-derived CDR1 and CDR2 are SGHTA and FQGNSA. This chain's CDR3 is CASARGLSDTQYF. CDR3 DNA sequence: TGTGCCAGCGCCAGGGGGCTGTCAGATACGCAGTATTTT.

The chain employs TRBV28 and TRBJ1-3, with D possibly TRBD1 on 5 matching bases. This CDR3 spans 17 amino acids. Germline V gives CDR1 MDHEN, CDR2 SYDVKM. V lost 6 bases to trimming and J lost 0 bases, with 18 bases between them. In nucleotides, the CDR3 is TGTGCCAGCAGGGGAATCAGGGACCGAAGCTCTGGAAACACCATATATTTT. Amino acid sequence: CASRGIRDRSSGNTIYF.

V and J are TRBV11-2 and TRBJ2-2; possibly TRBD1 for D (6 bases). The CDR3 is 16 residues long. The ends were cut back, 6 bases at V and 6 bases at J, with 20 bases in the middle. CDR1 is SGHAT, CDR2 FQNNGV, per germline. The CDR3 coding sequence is TGTGCCAGCAGTTGGGGCCTTGGGGGCGTCCCCGGGGAGCTGTTTTTT. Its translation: CASSWGLGGVPGELFF.

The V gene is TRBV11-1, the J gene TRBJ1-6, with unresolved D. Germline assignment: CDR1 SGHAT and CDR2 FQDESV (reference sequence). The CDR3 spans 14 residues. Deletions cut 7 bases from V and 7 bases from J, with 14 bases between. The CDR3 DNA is TGTGCCAGCAAAGAGTGGTCGGCGAATTCACCCCTCCACTTT. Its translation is CASKEWSANSPLHF.

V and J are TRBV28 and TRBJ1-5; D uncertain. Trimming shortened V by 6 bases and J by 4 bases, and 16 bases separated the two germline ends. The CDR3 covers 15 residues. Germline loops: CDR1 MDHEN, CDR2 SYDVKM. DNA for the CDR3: TGTGCCAGCAGCCTGCCCGGGTCGAGGAATCAGCCCCAGCATTTT. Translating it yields CASSLPGSRNQPQHF.